Given below is one TCR beta chain in context. The antigen remains unidentified. A read error may account for a junction end that differs from germline. Sequencing used immunoSEQ multiplex PCR; TCRdb keeps in-frame clones, though not all of them. The table shows around 9,300 clones, with nearly 80% occurring only once. This specimen belongs to a study of immune evolution from preneoplasia to lung adenocarcinoma. Study in general: HLA loss of heterozygosity: 6% to 7.5% AIS, less than 18% MIA, about 35% ADC, none AAH.

Study-wide findings and caveats: From normal lung to invasive adenocarcinoma, top clone frequencies appeared to decrease.

This CDR3 has 13 residues. Germline V lookup: CDR1 SSHAT, CDR2 FNYEAQ (reference sequence). The sample taken for sequencing was FFPE lung adenocarcinoma in situ tissue. The receptor's source is an older person with lung adenocarcinoma. The chain is built from TRBV7-7 and TRBJ2-5, with D maybe TRBD1 (5 bases). The CDR3 coding sequence is TGTGCTAGCAGCCTGGGGCATGGTGAGACCCAGTACTTC. Translated, it gives CASSLGHGETQYF.